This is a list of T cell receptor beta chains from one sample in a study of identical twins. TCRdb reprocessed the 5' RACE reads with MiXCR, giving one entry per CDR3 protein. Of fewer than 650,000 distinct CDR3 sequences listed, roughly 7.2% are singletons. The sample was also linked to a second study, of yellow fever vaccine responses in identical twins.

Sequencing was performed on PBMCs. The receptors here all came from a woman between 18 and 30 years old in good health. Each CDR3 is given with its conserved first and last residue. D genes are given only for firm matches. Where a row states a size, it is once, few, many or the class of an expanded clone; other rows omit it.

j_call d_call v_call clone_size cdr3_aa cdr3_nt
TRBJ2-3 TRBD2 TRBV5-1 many CASSRLIAGAPDTQYF TGCGCCAGCAGCCGACTAATAGCGGGAGCCCCAGATACGCAGTATTTT
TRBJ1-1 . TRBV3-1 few CASSQVWTEAFF TGTGCCAGCAGCCAAGTATGGACTGAAGCTTTCTTT
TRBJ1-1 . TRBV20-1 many CSARKRVNTEAFF TGCAGTGCCCGGAAGAGGGTGAACACTGAAGCTTTCTTT
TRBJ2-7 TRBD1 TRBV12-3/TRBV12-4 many CASSRIRDRTYEQYF TGTGCCAGCAGCCGTATTCGGGACAGGACCTACGAGCAGTACTTC
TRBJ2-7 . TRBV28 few CASSLLGQPSYEQYF TGTGCCAGCAGTTTATTGGGGCAACCCTCCTACGAGCAGTACTTC
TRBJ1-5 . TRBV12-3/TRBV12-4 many CASSYQINQPQHF TGTGCCAGCAGTTACCAAATCAATCAGCCCCAGCATTTT
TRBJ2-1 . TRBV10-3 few CAISESGRHNEQFF TGTGCCATCAGTGAGTCGGGGCGCCACAATGAGCAGTTCTTC
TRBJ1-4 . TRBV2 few CASSRDEKLFF TGTGCCAGCAGTCGGGATGAAAAACTGTTTTTT
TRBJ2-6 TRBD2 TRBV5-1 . CASSPGTSGRTYSGANVLTF TGCGCCAGCAGCCCCGGGACGAGCGGGAGGACCTACTCTGGGGCCAACGTCCTGACTTTC
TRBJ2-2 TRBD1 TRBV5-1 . CASFTTGGTGELFF TGCGCCAGCTTCACTACAGGGGGCACCGGGGAGCTGTTTTTT
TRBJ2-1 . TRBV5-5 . CASSSLALNEQFF TGTGCCAGCAGCTCCCTTGCCCTCAATGAGCAGTTCTTC
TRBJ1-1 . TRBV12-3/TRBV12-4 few CASRRLSEGPEAFF TGTGCCAGCAGGCGGCTATCAGAAGGGCCTGAAGCTTTCTTT
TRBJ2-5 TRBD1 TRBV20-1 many CSARVGQGVPETQYF TGCAGTGCTAGAGTGGGACAGGGGGTGCCTGAGACCCAGTACTTC
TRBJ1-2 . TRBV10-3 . CAISGGSKYGYTF TGTGCCATCAGTGGGGGCAGCAAGTATGGCTACACCTTC
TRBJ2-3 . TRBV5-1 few CASSLGALGVTDTQYF TGCGCCAGCAGCTTGGGCGCCTTGGGCGTCACAGATACGCAGTATTTT
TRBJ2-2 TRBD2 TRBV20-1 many CSARVAGGPTGELFF TGCAGTGCTAGGGTAGCGGGGGGGCCCACCGGGGAGCTGTTTTTT
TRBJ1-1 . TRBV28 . CASGQFEAFF TGTGCCAGCGGACAGTTTGAAGCTTTCTTT
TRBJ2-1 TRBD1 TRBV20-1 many CSARAGGEQFF TGCAGTGCCCGGGCAGGGGGCGAGCAGTTCTTC
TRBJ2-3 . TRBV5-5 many CASSLYGGSTDTQYF TGTGCCAGCAGCTTGTACGGCGGGTCCACAGATACGCAGTATTTT
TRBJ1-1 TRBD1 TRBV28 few CASEFTGVSTEAFF TGTGCCAGTGAATTTACAGGGGTATCCACTGAAGCTTTCTTT
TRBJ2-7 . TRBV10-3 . CAISTAYEQYF TGTGCCATCAGTACAGCATACGAGCAGTACTTC
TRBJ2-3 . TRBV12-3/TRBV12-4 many CASRGGPADTQYF TGTGCCAGCAGGGGGGGGCCCGCAGATACGCAGTATTTT
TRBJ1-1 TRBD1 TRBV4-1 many CASSQPRTGGGINTEAFF TGCGCCAGCAGCCAACCGCGGACAGGCGGTGGGATAAACACTGAAGCTTTCTTT
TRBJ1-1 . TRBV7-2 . CASSSPGLYTEAFF TGTGCCAGCAGCTCACCAGGGTTGTACACTGAAGCTTTCTTT
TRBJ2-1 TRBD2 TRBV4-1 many CASSLRGAASGGALFRNEQFF TGCGCCAGCAGCCTCCGTGGGGCGGCTAGCGGGGGGGCTCTATTCAGGAATGAGCAGTTCTTC
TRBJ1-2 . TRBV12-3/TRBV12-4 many CASSLEAARANYGYTF TGTGCCAGCAGTTTAGAGGCTGCTCGTGCTAACTATGGCTACACCTTC